Below, one T cell receptor (beta chain) is given with its context. V dropped 4 bases and J dropped 1 base, with 6 bases sitting between them. The CDR3 consists of 13 residues. Germline CDR1 reads LNHDA; CDR2 reads SQIVND (reference sequence). The source of the sample is a study of blood T cell repertoires in COVID-19. Study-level background: Acute and convalescent COVID-19 specimens originated in the United States, Italy and Spain.

Assay: immunoSEQ multiplex PCR; the TCRdb copy retains only in-frame clones and omits some. Of 110,000 or so clones listed, around 83% are singletons. The sequenced sample consisted of peripheral blood. This receptor was obtained from a woman aged 60 to 75 with COVID-19, enrolled during active disease. V is TRBV19 and J is TRBJ2-3; D is uncertain. CDR3 region: CASSRTGTDTQYF. DNA for the CDR3: TGTGCCAGTAGTAGAACAGGCACAGATACGCAGTATTTT.